Listed below are T cell receptor beta chains from one sample, sequenced in a study of blood T cell repertoires in COVID-19. Repertoires were generated with immunoSEQ multiplex PCR, while TCRdb's copy carries only in-frame clones and drops some. In the table there are more than 250,000 clones, around 90% of which are singletons. Input material: peripheral blood. The receptors shown here come from a human donor in a cohort sampled during active COVID-19. Both conserved end residues are part of each CDR3. A D gene is named only where the DNA matches it firmly. A clone size is listed for some rows: how often the clone was seen (once, few, many), or a class if it is expanded.

clone size,V gene,D gene,J gene,CDR3 protein,CDR3 DNA
.,TRBV6-6,.,TRBJ1-1,CASSYRPGEAFF,TGTGCCAGCAGTTACCGGCCGGGTGAAGCTTTCTTT
.,TRBV27,TRBD1,TRBJ1-6,CASSSKPGDRRNNSPLHF,TGTGCCAGCAGTTCGAAACCTGGGGACAGGAGGAATAATTCACCCCTCCACTTT
.,TRBV11-2,.,TRBJ2-7,CASSLVPGASYEQYF,TGTGCCAGCAGCTTAGTCCCGGGAGCGAGCTACGAGCAGTACTTC
.,TRBV7-2,.,TRBJ2-7,CASSPRGQPYEQYF,TGTGCCAGCAGCCCTCGGGGACAACCCTACGAGCAGTACTTC
.,TRBV6-2/TRBV6-3,.,TRBJ2-7,CASSPHYEQYF,TGTGCCAGCAGTCCCCATTACGAGCAGTACTTC
.,TRBV9,.,TRBJ2-7,CASSVGAARANEQYF,TGTGCCAGCAGCGTAGGGGCCGCCAGGGCTAACGAGCAGTACTTC
once,TRBV3-1/TRBV3-2,TRBD1,TRBJ1-2,CASSQNRGRSYGYTF,TGTGCCAGCAGCCAAAACAGGGGGCGCTCCTATGGCTACACCTTC
.,TRBV6-1,.,TRBJ1-2,CASSDRGTSAYGYTF,TGTGCCAGCAGTGACAGGGGCACATCCGCCTATGGCTACACCTTC
.,TRBV6-2/TRBV6-3,TRBD1,TRBJ2-7,CASSYSRQGQLSYEQYF,TGTGCCAGCAGTTACTCGAGACAGGGCCAGCTCTCCTACGAGCAGTACTTC
.,TRBV30,TRBD1,TRBJ1-5,CAWSPDRTGPQHF,TGTGCCTGGAGTCCGGACAGGACCGGGCCCCAGCATTTT
.,TRBV11-3,TRBD2,TRBJ2-7,CASSPTSGSYEQYF,TGTGCCAGCAGTCCTACTAGCGGGAGTTACGAGCAGTACTTC
.,TRBV27,.,TRBJ1-2,CASSGGPLYGYTF,TGTGCCAGCAGCGGGGGGCCCCTCTATGGCTACACCTTC
.,TRBV9,.,TRBJ1-1,CASSVGIGSGTEAFF,TGTGCCAGCAGCGTAGGCATCGGGTCGGGGACTGAAGCTTTCTTT
.,TRBV11-2,TRBD2,TRBJ2-7,CASSLGWVSGGAYEQYF,TGTGCCAGCAGCTTAGGGTGGGTTAGCGGGGGGGCCTACGAGCAGTACTTC
.,TRBV4-1,TRBD2,TRBJ2-7,CASSQDYPISGRGTYEQYF,TGCGCCAGCAGCCAAGATTATCCAATTAGCGGGAGGGGAACCTACGAGCAGTACTTC
few,TRBV6-2/TRBV6-3,.,TRBJ1-1,CASSYSVRYYVAFF,TGTGCCAGCAGTTACTCGGTCCGGTACTATGTAGCTTTCTTT
.,TRBV5-6,TRBD1,TRBJ1-5,CASSFSLDRDSVPQHF,TGTGCCAGCAGCTTTTCCTTGGACAGGGACTCGGTTCCCCAGCATTTT
.,TRBV7-2,TRBD1,TRBJ1-4,CASSYNRGNEKLFF,TGTGCCAGCAGCTATAACAGGGGAAATGAAAAACTGTTTTTT
.,TRBV24-1,TRBD2,TRBJ2-7,CATSDRTSQSYEQYF,TGTGCCACCAGTGATCGGACTAGCCAGAGCTACGAGCAGTACTTC
.,TRBV10-1,.,TRBJ1-5,CALLGVSNQPQHF,TGCGCCCTTTTAGGAGTTAGCAATCAGCCCCAGCATTTT
.,TRBV6-1,.,TRBJ2-3,CASSEGLVVPTDTQYF,TGTGCCAGCAGTGAAGGCCTAGTCGTGCCCACAGATACGCAGTATTTT
.,TRBV9,.,TRBJ1-1,CASSVAGGNTEAFF,TGTGCCAGCAGCGTAGCCGGGGGGAACACTGAAGCTTTCTTT
.,TRBV6-6,.,TRBJ1-6,CASSTLLTGGDSPLHF,TGTGCCAGCAGTACCCTCCTTACCGGGGGTGATTCACCCCTCCACTTT
once,TRBV4-1,.,TRBJ1-2,CASSRTTAGYGYTF,TGCGCCAGCAGTCGGACCACAGCGGGCTATGGCTACACCTTC
few,TRBV18,TRBD1,TRBJ1-3,CASSPTGKFTKGNTIYF,TGTGCCAGCTCACCGACAGGGAAGTTTACTAAAGGAAACACCATATATTTT
.,TRBV27,.,TRBJ2-7,CASSSTAVYEQYF,TGTGCCAGCAGTTCCACGGCGGTCTACGAGCAGTACTTC
.,TRBV3-1/TRBV3-2,TRBD1,TRBJ1-2,CASSPDVRGGYTF,TGTGCCAGCAGCCCCGACGTCAGGGGGGGCTACACCTTC
.,TRBV28,TRBD1,TRBJ2-7,CASSFGQGVPYEQYF,TGTGCCAGCAGTTTTGGCCAGGGGGTGCCCTACGAGCAGTACTTC
.,TRBV27,TRBD2,TRBJ2-2,CASGIISGTWDTGELFF,TGTGCCAGCGGGATAATAAGCGGGACCTGGGACACCGGGGAGCTGTTTTTT
.,TRBV19,.,TRBJ2-6,CASDKEAGANVLTF,TGTGCCAGTGACAAGGAAGCTGGGGCCAACGTCCTGACTTTC
.,TRBV7-2,TRBD2,TRBJ2-7,CASTPVAGSRSGEQYF,TGTGCCAGCACCCCTGTAGCGGGAAGCCGGTCGGGGGAGCAGTACTTC
.,TRBV9,TRBD1,TRBJ1-5,CASSVGGTDNQPQHF,TGTGCCAGCAGCGTAGGAGGGACAGACAATCAGCCCCAGCATTTT
.,TRBV7-6,TRBD1,TRBJ1-1,CASSLPSGTGLMSDTEAFF,TGTGCCAGCAGCTTACCATCAGGGACAGGTCTCATGTCGGACACTGAAGCTTTCTTT
.,TRBV4-1,TRBD1,TRBJ2-7,CASSQVPGGWYEQYF,TGCGCCAGCAGCCAAGTCCCAGGGGGCTGGTACGAGCAGTACTTC
.,TRBV4-1,TRBD1,TRBJ2-2,CASTGQGGWDTGELFF,TGCGCCAGCACGGGACAGGGTGGTTGGGACACCGGGGAGCTGTTTTTT
.,TRBV3-1/TRBV3-2,.,TRBJ2-7,CASSQDTQSPYEQYF,TGTGCCAGCAGCCAAGATACCCAGTCTCCGTACGAGCAGTACTTC
.,TRBV3-1/TRBV3-2,.,TRBJ2-7,CASSHPVAGTVYEQYF,TGTGCCAGCAGCCACCCAGTGGCAGGGACTGTCTACGAGCAGTACTTC
.,TRBV9,.,TRBJ2-7,CASSVGAREQYF,TGTGCCAGCAGCGTAGGGGCCCGCGAGCAGTACTTC
.,TRBV12-3/TRBV12-4,.,TRBJ2-7,CASSFRRDYEQYF,TGTGCCAGCAGTTTTCGCAGGGACTACGAGCAGTACTTC
.,TRBV19,.,TRBJ1-5,CASRNVGGRGYSNQPQHF,TGTGCCAGTAGAAATGTAGGCGGGCGCGGGTATAGCAATCAGCCCCAGCATTTT
.,TRBV5-1,TRBD2,TRBJ2-7,CASSFTSGNYEQYF,TGCGCCAGCAGCTTTACTAGCGGGAACTACGAGCAGTACTTC
.,TRBV27,.,TRBJ1-1,CASSNGVNTEAFF,TGTGCCAGCAGCAACGGGGTGAACACTGAAGCTTTCTTT
few,TRBV7-8,.,TRBJ1-2,CASSSLGSGGGYTF,TGTGCCAGCAGCTCCCTCGGATCGGGAGGAGGCTACACCTTC